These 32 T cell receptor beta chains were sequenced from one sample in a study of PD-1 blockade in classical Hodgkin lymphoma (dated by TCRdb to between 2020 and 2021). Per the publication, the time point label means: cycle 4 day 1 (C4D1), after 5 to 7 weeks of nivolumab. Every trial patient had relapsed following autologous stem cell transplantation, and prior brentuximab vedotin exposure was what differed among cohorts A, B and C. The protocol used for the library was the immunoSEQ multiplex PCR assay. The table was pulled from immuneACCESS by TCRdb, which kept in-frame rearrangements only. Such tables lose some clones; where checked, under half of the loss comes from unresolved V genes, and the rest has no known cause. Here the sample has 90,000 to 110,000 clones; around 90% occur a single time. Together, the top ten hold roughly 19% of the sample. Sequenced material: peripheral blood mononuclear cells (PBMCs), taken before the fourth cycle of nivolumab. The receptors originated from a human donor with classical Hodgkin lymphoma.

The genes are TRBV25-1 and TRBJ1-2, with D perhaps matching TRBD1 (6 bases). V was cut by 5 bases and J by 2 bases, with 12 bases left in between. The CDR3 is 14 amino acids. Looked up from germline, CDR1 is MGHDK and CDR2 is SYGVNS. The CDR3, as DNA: TGTGCCAGCAGTTTCCCGGACAGAAACTATGGCTACACCTTC. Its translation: CASSFPDRNYGYTF.

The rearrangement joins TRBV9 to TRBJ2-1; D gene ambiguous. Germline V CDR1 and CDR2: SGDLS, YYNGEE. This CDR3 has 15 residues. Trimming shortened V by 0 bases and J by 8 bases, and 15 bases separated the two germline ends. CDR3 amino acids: CASSVGLARHDEQFF. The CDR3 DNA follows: TGTGCCAGCAGCGTAGGGTTAGCCCGTCATGATGAGCAGTTCTTC.

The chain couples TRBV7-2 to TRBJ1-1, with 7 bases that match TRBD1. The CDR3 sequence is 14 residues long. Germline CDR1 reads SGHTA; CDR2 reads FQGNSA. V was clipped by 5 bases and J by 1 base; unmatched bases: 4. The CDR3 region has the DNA TGTGCCAGCAGCCTTAGGACAGGGAACACTGAAGCTTTCTTT. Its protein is CASSLRTGNTEAFF.

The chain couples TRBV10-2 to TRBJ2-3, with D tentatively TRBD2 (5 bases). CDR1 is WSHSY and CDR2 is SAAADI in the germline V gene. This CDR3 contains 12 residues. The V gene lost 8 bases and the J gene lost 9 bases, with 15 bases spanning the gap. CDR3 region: CASGPLGETQYF. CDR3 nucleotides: TGCGCCAGCGGGCCTCTCGGGGAAACGCAGTATTTT.

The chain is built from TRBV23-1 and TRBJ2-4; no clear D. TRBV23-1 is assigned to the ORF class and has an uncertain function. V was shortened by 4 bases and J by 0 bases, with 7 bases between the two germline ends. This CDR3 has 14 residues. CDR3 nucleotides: TGCGCCAGCAGTCCGGTGGCAGCCAAAAACATTCAGTACTTC. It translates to CASSPVAAKNIQYF.

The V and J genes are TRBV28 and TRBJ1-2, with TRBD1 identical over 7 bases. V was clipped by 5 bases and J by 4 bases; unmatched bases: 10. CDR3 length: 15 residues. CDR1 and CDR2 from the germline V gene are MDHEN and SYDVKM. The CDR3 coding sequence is TGTGCCAGCAGTACAATGACAGGGAGCGGCTATGGCTACACCTTC. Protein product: CASSTMTGSGYGYTF.

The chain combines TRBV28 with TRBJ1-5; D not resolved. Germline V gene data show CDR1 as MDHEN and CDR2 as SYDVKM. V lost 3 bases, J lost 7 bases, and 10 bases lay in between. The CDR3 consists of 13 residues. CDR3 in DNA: TGTGCCAGCAGTTTTCCGGGTCGGCAGCCCCAGCATTTT. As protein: CASSFPGRQPQHF.

As DNA, the CDR3 is TGTGCCAGCAGTGAAGACCTGGCCTTTGGGACCCAGTACTTC. Its translation: CASSEDLAFGTQYF. V gene TRBV6-1 combines with J gene TRBJ2-5; D is undetermined. V was pared by 1 base and J by 7 bases, with 13 bases between. The CDR3 has 14 amino acids. Germline V gene sequence: CDR1 MNHNS, CDR2 SASEGT.

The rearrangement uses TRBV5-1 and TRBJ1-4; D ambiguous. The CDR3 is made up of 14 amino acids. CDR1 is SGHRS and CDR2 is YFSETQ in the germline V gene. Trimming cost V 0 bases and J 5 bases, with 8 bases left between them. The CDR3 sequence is CASSLVSPNEKLFF. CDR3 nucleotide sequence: TGCGCCAGCAGCTTGGTGTCTCCGAATGAAAAACTGTTTTTT.

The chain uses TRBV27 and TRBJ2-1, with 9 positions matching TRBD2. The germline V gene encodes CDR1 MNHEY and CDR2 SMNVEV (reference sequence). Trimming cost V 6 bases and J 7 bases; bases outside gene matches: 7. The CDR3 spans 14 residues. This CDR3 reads CASSTGLALNEQFF. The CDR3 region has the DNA TGTGCCAGCAGCACGGGACTAGCTCTAAATGAGCAGTTCTTC.

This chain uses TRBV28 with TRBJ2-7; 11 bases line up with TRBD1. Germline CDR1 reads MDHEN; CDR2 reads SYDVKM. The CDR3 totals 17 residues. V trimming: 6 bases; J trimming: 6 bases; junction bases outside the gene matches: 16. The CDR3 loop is CASRRRTGGVRLGEQYF. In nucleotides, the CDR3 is TGTGCCAGCAGGCGAAGGACAGGGGGCGTCCGCCTCGGCGAGCAGTACTTC. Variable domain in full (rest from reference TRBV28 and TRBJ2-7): DVKVTQSSRYLVKRTGEKVFLECVQDMDHENMFWYRQDPGLGLRLIYFSYDVKMKEKGDIPEGYSVSREKKERFSLILESASTNQTSMYLCASRRRTGGVRLGEQYFGPGTRLTVT.

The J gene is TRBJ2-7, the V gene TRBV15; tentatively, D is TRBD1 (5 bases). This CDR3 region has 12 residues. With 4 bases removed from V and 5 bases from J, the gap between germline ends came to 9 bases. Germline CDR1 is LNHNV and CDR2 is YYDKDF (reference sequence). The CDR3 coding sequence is TGTGCCACCAGCAATCAGGGTAACGAGCAGTACTTC. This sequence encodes CATSNQGNEQYF.

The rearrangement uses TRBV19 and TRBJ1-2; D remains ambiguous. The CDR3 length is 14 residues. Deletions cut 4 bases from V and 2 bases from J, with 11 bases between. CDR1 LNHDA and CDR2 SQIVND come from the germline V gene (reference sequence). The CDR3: CASSTSSRNYGYTF. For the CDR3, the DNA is TGTGCCAGTAGTACCTCCTCCAGGAACTATGGCTACACCTTC.

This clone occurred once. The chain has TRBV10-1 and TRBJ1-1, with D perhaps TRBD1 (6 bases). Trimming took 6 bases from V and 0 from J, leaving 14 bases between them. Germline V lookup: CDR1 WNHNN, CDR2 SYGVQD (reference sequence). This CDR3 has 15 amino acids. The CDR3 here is CASREDSLMNTEAFF. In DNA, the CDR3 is TGCGCCAGCAGGGAGGACAGCTTGATGAACACTGAAGCTTTCTTT.

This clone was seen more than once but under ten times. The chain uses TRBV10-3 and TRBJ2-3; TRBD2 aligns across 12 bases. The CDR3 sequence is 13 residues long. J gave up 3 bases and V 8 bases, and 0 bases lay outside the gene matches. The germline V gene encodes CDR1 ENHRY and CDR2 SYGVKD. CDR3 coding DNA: TGTGCCATCGGACTAGCGGGAACAGATACGCAGTATTTT. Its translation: CAIGLAGTDTQYF.

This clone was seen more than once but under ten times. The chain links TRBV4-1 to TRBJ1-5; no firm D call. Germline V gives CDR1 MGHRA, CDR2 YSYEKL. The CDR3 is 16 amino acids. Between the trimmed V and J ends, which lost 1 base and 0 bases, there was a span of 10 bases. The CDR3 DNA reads TGCGCCAGCAGCCAAGGGTGGGGAGGTAGCAATCAGCCCCAGCATTTT. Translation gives CASSQGWGGSNQPQHF.

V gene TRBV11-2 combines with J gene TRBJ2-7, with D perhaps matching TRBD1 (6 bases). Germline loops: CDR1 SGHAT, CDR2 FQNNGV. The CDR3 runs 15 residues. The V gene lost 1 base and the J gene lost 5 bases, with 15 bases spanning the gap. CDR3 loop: CASSLVNRVYHEQYF. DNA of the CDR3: TGTGCCAGCAGCTTAGTTAACAGGGTTTACCACGAGCAGTACTTC.

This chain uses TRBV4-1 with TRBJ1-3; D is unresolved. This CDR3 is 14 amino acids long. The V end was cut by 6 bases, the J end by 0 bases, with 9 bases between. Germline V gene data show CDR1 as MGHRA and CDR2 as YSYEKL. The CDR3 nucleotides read TGCGCCAGCAGTGTGGTCGGCTCTGGAAACACCATATATTTT. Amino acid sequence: CASSVVGSGNTIYF.

This CDR3 is CASSTGGGETQYF. CDR3 bases: TGTGCCAGTAGTACCGGGGGAGGAGAGACCCAGTACTTC. The rearrangement joins TRBV19 to TRBJ2-5; D might be TRBD2 (6 bases). The length of the CDR3 is 13 residues. CDR1 and CDR2 from the germline V gene are LNHDA and SQIVND (reference sequence). V lost 4 bases, J lost 4 bases, and 10 bases lay in between.

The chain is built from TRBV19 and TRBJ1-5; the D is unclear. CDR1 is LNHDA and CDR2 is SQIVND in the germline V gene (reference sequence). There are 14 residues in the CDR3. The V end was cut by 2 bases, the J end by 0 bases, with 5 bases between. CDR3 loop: CASSIMGSNQPQHF. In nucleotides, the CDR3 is TGTGCCAGTAGTATAATGGGTAGCAATCAGCCCCAGCATTTT.

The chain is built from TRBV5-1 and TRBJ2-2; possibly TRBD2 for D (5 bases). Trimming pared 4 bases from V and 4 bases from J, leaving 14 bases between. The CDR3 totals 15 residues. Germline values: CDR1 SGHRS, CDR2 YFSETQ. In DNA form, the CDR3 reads TGCGCCAGCAGCCCGAGGGTGGAAGGCACCGGGGAGCTGTTTTTT. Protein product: CASSPRVEGTGELFF.

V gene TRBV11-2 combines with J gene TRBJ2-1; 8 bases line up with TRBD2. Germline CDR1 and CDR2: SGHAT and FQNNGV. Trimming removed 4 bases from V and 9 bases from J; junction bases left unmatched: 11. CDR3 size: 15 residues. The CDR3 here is CASSSTSGGLVEQFF. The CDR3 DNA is TGTGCCAGCAGCTCCACTAGCGGCGGGCTGGTTGAGCAGTTCTTC. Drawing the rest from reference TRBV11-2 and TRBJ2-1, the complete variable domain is EAGVAQSPRYKIIEKRQSVAFWCNPISGHATLYWYQQILGQGPKLLIQFQNNGVVDDSQLPKDRFSAERLKGVDSTLKIQPAKLEDSAVYLCASSSTSGGLVEQFFGPGTRLTVL.

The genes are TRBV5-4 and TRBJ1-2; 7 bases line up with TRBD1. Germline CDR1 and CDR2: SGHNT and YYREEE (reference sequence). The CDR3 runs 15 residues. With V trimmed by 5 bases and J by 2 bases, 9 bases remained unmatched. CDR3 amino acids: CASSVGEDRNYGYTF. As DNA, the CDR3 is TGTGCCAGCAGTGTGGGGGAGGACAGGAACTATGGCTACACCTTC.

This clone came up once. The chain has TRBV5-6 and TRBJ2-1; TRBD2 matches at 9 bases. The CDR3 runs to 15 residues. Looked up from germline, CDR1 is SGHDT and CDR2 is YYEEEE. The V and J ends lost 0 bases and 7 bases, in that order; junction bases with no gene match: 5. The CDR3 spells CASSLGLAGINEQFF. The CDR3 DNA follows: TGTGCCAGCAGCTTGGGTCTAGCGGGAATAAATGAGCAGTTCTTC.

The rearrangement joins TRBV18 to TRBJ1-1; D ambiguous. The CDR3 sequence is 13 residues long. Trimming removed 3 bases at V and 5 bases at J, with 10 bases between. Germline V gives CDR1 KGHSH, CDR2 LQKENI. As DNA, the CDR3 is TGTGCCAGCTCACCCTCGCCGGGGACTGAAGCTTTCTTT. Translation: CASSPSPGTEAFF.

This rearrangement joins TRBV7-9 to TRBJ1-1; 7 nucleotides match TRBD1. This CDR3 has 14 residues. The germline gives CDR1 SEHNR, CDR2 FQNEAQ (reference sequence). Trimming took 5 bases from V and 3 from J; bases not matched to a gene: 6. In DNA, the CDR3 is TGTGCCAGCAGCCGAGACAGGGTGGACACTGAAGCTTTCTTT. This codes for CASSRDRVDTEAFF.

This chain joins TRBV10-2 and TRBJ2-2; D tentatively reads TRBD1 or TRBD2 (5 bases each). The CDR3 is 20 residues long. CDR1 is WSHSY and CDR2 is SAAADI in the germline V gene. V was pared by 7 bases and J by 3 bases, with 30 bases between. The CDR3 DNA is TGCGCCAGCACCAATTCCGGGACCTTGAACAACGTTTACTACACCGGGGAGCTGTTTTTT. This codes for CASTNSGTLNNVYYTGELFF.

CDR3 region: CASSMGAGTNYGYTF. DNA for the CDR3: TGTGCCAGTAGTATGGGGGCAGGGACTAACTATGGCTACACCTTC. V is TRBV19 and J is TRBJ1-2, with D perhaps TRBD1 (6 bases). The V and J ends lost 3 bases and 0 bases respectively, with 11 bases between them. The CDR3 has 15 amino acids. Germline CDR1 is LNHDA and CDR2 is SQIVND (reference sequence). Combining the CDR3 with reference TRBV19 and TRBJ1-2 gives the whole variable domain DGGITQSPKYLFRKEGQNVTLSCEQNLNHDAMYWYRQDPGQGLRLIYYSQIVNDFQKGDIAEGYSVSREKKESFPLTVTSAQKNPTAFYLCASSMGAGTNYGYTFGSGTRLTVV.

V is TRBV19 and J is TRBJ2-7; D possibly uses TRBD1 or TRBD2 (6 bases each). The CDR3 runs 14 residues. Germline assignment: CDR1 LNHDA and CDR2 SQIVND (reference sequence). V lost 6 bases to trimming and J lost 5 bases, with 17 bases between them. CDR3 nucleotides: TGTGCCAGTAGCGCCGGGGGCAGACTTGACGAGCAGTACTTC. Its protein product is CASSAGGRLDEQYF.

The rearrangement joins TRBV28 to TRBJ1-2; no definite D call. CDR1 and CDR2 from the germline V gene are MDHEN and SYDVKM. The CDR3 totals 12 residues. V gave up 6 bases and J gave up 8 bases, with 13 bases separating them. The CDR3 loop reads CASRRETSGYTF. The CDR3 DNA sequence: TGTGCCAGCAGAAGGGAGACGTCGGGCTACACCTTC.

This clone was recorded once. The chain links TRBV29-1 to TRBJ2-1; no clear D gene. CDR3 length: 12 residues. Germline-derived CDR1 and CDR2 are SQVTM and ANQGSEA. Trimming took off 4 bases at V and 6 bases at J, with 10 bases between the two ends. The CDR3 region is CSVAWAANEQFF. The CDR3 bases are TGCAGCGTTGCCTGGGCAGCCAATGAGCAGTTCTTC.

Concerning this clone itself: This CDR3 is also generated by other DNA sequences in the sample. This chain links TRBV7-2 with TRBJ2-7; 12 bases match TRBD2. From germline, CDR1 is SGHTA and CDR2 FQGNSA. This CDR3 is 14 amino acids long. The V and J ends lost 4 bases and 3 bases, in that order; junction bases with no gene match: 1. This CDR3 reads CASSSTSGSYEQYF. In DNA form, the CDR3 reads TGTGCCAGCAGCTCGACTAGCGGGAGCTACGAGCAGTACTTC.